This TCR beta chain was documented in a study of regulatory T cells in long-lasting Graves disease. Through Arm-PCR of CDR3 regions and iRepertoire HTBI primers, TCR beta libraries were built. From the multiplex PCR reads, TCRdb called clonotypes with MiXCR, one entry per CDR3 protein. The sample consists of around 480,000 distinct CDR3 sequences, around 16% of them appearing once. Noted time point: newly diagnosed GD, antithyroid drugs for less than 3 months. Isolated PBMC RNA provided the starting material for the TCR library. Collection of peripheral blood (about 8.1 milliliters) was done using EDTA tubes. V lost 4 bases, J lost 2 bases, and 8 bases stayed unmatched. The CDR3 spans 17 residues. Germline CDR1 is SGHAT and CDR2 is FQNNGV. This clonotype was counted ten times or more. The data were also submitted as part of a second study, on T cells in Graves' hyperthyroidism and ophthalmopathy.

Source: peripheral blood mononuclear cells (PBMCs), taken at new diagnosis, from a patient treated with antithyroid drugs. This chain connects TRBV11-2 to TRBJ2-1; 10 positions agree with TRBD2. This sequence originates from a man in his forties with Graves disease. For the CDR3, the DNA is TGTGCCAGCAGCTCCACCCCGGGACTAGCGACCTACAATGAGCAGTTCTTC. This gives the protein CASSSTPGLATYNEQFF.